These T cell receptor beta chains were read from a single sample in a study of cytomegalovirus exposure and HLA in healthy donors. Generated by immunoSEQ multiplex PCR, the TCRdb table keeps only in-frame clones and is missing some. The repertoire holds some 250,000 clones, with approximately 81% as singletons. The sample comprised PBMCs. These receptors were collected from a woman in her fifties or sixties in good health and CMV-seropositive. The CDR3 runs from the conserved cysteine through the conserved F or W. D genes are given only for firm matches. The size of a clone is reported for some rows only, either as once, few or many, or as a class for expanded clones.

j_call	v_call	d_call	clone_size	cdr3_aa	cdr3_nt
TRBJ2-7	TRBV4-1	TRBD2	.	CASSHLAGTHYEQYF	TGCGCCAGCAGCCATCTAGCGGGAACACACTACGAGCAGTACTTC
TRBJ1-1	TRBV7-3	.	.	CASSLTGPSLTEAFF	TGTGCCAGCAGCTTGACAGGACCTTCTCTTACTGAAGCTTTCTTT
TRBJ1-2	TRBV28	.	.	CASSPLRGYGYTF	TGTGCCAGCAGTCCCCTCAGGGGCTATGGCTACACCTTC
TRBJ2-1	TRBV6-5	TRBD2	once	CASSLGTSGRNEQFF	TGTGCCAGCAGTTTGGGGACTAGCGGGAGGAATGAGCAGTTCTTC
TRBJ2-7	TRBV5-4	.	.	CASSVGVGNYEQYF	TGTGCCAGCAGCGTGGGGGTAGGAAACTACGAGCAGTACTTC
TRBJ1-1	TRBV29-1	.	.	CSGTTGNTEAFF	TGCAGCGGGACGACAGGGAACACTGAAGCTTTCTTT
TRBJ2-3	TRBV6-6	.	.	CASSLVVGTSTDTQYF	TGTGCCAGCAGTTTGGTAGTAGGGACTTCCACAGATACGCAGTATTTT
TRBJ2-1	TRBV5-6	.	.	CASSLGPNPYNEQFF	TGTGCCAGCAGCTTGGGCCCTAACCCCTACAATGAGCAGTTCTTC
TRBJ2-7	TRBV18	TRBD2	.	CASSPLAGAYEQYF	TGTGCCAGCTCACCGCTAGCGGGGGCCTACGAGCAGTACTTC
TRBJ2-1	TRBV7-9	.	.	CASGREMIYNEQFF	TGTGCCAGCGGTCGGGAAATGATCTACAATGAGCAGTTCTTC
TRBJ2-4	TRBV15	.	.	CATSRDPGAKNIQYF	TGTGCCACCAGCAGAGACCCGGGAGCCAAAAACATTCAGTACTTC
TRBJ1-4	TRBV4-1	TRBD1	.	CASLRTGDEKLFF	TGCGCCAGCTTACGGACAGGGGATGAAAAACTGTTTTTT
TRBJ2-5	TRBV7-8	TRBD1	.	CASSLSGTVGETQYF	TGTGCCAGCAGCTTATCCGGGACAGTAGGGGAGACCCAGTACTTC
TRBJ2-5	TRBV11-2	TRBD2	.	CASSLGALAGVETQYF	TGTGCCAGCAGCTTGGGAGCTCTAGCGGGAGTAGAGACCCAGTACTTC
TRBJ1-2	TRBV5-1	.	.	CASSLKGEGYTF	TGCGCCAGCAGCTTGAAGGGAGAAGGCTACACCTTC
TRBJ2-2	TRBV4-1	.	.	CASSPRAGINTGELFF	TGCGCCAGCAGCCCACGCGCCGGGATCAACACCGGGGAGCTGTTTTTT
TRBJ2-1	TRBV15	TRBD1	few	CATSRDRGAYNEQFF	TGTGCCACCAGCAGGGACAGGGGCGCCTACAATGAGCAGTTCTTC
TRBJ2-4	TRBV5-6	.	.	CASSFWRGNIQYF	TGTGCCAGCAGCTTCTGGCGCGGCAACATTCAGTACTTC
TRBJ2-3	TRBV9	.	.	CASTGQSSSTDTQYF	TGTGCCAGCACTGGACAGAGTTCTAGCACAGATACGCAGTATTTT
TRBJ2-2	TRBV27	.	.	CASSLDRTPGELFF	TGTGCCAGCAGCCTCGACAGGACCCCCGGGGAGCTGTTTTTT
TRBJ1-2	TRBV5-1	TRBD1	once	CASSLGDRNGYTF	TGCGCCAGCAGCTTAGGGGACAGGAATGGCTACACCTTC
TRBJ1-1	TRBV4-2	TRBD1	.	CASRGQAGTEAFF	TGTGCCAGCAGAGGACAGGCGGGCACTGAAGCTTTCTTT
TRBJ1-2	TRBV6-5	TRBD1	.	CASRLDGTVNYGYTF	TGTGCCAGCAGATTGGACGGGACAGTTAACTATGGCTACACCTTC
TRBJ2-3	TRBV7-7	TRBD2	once	CASRRLAGGDTDTQYF	TGTGCTAGCAGGAGGCTAGCGGGAGGAGACACAGATACGCAGTATTTT
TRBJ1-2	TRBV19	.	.	CASSIDSYGYTF	TGTGCCAGTAGTATCGACAGCTATGGCTACACCTTC
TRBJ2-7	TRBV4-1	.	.	CASSQDLLRASYEQYF	TGCGCCAGCAGCCAAGATCTCCTCAGGGCCTCCTACGAGCAGTACTTC
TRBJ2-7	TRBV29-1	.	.	CSVSTLTRTYEQYF	TGCAGCGTTAGTACTTTAACTAGAACATACGAGCAGTACTTC
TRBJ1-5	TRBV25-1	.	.	CASSERENQPQHF	TGTGCCAGCAGTGAAAGGGAGAATCAGCCCCAGCATTTT
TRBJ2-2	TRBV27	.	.	CASSFSAGELFF	TGTGCCAGCAGTTTCTCTGCCGGGGAGCTGTTTTTT
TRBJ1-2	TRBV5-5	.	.	CASRPTDSFYGYTF	TGTGCCAGCAGACCGACAGACTCTTTCTATGGCTACACCTTC
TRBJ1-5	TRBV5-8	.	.	CASRTARDQPQHF	TGTGCCAGCAGGACAGCCCGGGATCAGCCCCAGCATTTT
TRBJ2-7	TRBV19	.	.	CASSIVGQGPYEQYF	TGTGCCAGTAGTATAGTGGGCCAGGGGCCCTACGAGCAGTACTTC
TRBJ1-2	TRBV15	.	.	CATSRETVYGYTF	TGTGCCACCAGCAGAGAGACAGTTTATGGCTACACCTTC
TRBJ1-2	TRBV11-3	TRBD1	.	CASSRDRDGGYTF	TGTGCCAGCAGCCGAGACAGGGACGGTGGCTACACCTTC
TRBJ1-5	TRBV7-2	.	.	CASSLGEIINQPQHF	TGTGCCAGCAGCTTAGGGGAGATCATTAATCAGCCCCAGCATTTT
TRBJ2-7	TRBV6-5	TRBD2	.	CASSYGTMKHEQYF	TGTGCCAGCAGTTACGGGACTATGAAACACGAGCAGTACTTC
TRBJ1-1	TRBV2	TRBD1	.	CASTIGQGTGRNTEAFF	TGTGCCAGCACCATAGGACAGGGGACGGGTCGGAACACTGAAGCTTTCTTT
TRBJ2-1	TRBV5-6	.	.	CASSLFGLLREQFF	TGTGCCAGCAGCTTGTTCGGACTGTTACGTGAGCAGTTCTTC
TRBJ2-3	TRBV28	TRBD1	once	CASSLWGTVSTDTQYF	TGTGCCAGCAGTTTATGGGGGACAGTTAGCACAGATACGCAGTATTTT
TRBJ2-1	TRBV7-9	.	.	CASSSRQDEQFF	TGTGCCAGCAGCTCGAGACAGGATGAGCAGTTCTTC
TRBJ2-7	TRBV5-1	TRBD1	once	CASSMGQDEQYF	TGCGCCAGCAGCATGGGACAGGACGAGCAGTACTTC
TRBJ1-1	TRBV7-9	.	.	CSSSLEQFF	TGTTCCAGCAGCTTAGAACAGTTCTTT
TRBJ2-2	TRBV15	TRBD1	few	CATSRGTGDTGELFF	TGTGCCACCAGCAGGGGGACAGGAGACACCGGGGAGCTGTTTTTT
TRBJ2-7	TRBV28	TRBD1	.	CASSLGGTGGEQYF	TGTGCCAGCAGTTTAGGTGGGACAGGCGGCGAGCAGTACTTC
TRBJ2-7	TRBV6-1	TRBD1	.	CASGLQTTGGHEQYF	TGTGCCAGCGGCCTTCAAACTACAGGGGGCCACGAGCAGTACTTC
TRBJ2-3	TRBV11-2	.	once	CASSLEGASTDTQYF	TGTGCCAGCAGCTTAGAAGGAGCTAGCACAGATACGCAGTATTTT
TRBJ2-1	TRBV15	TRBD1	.	CATSQRQGAGNEQFF	TGTGCCACCAGCCAACGACAGGGGGCCGGAAATGAGCAGTTCTTC
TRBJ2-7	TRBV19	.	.	CASSFGHGQSYEQYF	TGTGCCAGTAGTTTCGGGCATGGACAGTCCTACGAGCAGTACTTC
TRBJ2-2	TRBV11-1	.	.	CASSLGRYTGELFF	TGTGCCAGCAGCTTAGGGAGATACACCGGGGAGCTGTTTTTT
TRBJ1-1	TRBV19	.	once	CASSIDPSAEAFF	TGTGCCAGTAGTATAGACCCGTCGGCTGAAGCTTTCTTT